The 3 T cell receptor beta chains below were found in one sample sequenced in a study of blood T cell repertoires in COVID-19. Measured with immunoSEQ multiplex PCR; TCRdb has only the in-frame clones, and not every one. The profile shows 45,000 to 55,000 clones, around four fifths of them singletons. The sample taken for sequencing was peripheral blood. The receptor source for this set is a human donor in a cohort sampled during active COVID-19.

The CDR3 spells CASSFQDNSAQYF. For the CDR3, the DNA is TGTGCCAGCAGTTTCCAAGACAATTCGGCGCAGTACTTC. This chain connects TRBV6-5 to TRBJ2-7; D ambiguous. V was clipped by 4 bases and J by 9 bases, with 16 bases between them. The CDR3 length is 13 residues. Germline V gene sequence: CDR1 MNHEY, CDR2 SVGAGI.

This rearrangement joins TRBV7-2 to TRBJ2-1, with 14 positions matching TRBD2. Trimming took 6 bases from V and 6 from J; bases not matched to a gene: 1. Germline V gene sequence: CDR1 SGHTA, CDR2 FQGNSA. The length of the CDR3 is 14 residues. The CDR3 DNA follows: TGTGCCAGCAGGACTAGCGGGGGGGCCAATGAGCAGTTCTTC. Protein sequence: CASRTSGGANEQFF.

The chain uses TRBV12-3 or TRBV12-4 and TRBJ1-1; 9 positions match TRBD1. The trim removed 6 bases at V and 8 bases at J, leaving 7 bases unmatched. The CDR3 spans 13 residues. The CDR3 reads CASSLTGGREAFF. The DNA for the CDR3 is TGTGCCAGCAGCCTGACAGGGGGAAGGGAAGCTTTCTTT.